Listed below are T cell receptor beta chains from one sample, sequenced in a study of blood T cells in healthy people across ages. A single record per CDR3 protein comes from TCRdb applying MiXCR to the 5' RACE reads. The repertoire holds 550,000 to 650,000 distinct CDR3 sequences, with about 30% as singletons. The sequencing sample was made of blood. These receptors were taken from an elderly woman in good health. Each CDR3 is given with its conserved first and last residue. A D gene is named only where the DNA matches it firmly. The size field is filled for only some rows; it gives once, few, many or a size class.

clone_size j_call d_call v_call cdr3_aa cdr3_nt
many TRBJ2-2 TRBD2 TRBV27 CASTGEGPNTGELFF TGTGCCAGCACCGGGGAGGGGCCGAACACCGGGGAGCTGTTTTTT
. TRBJ1-1 . TRBV7-6 CASSLDVRFSTEAFF TGTGCCAGCAGCTTAGATGTTCGGTTTAGCACTGAAGCTTTCTTT
many TRBJ2-1 TRBD1 TRBV7-3 CASSLSGGGEQFF TGTGCCAGCAGCTTATCAGGGGGCGGCGAGCAGTTCTTC
. TRBJ1-4 . TRBV4-3 CASSQDFGEKLFF TGCGCCAGCAGCCAAGACTTTGGGGAAAAACTGTTTTTT
. TRBJ1-1 . TRBV6-1 CASSYNRVNTEAFF TGTGCCAGCAGTTATAACAGGGTTAACACTGAAGCTTTCTTT
. TRBJ2-7 . TRBV6-5 CASSRQSYNEQYF TGTGCCAGCAGTCGACAGTCCTACAATGAGCAGTACTTC
. TRBJ1-4 . TRBV10-3 CAIREGEVNEKLFF TGTGCCATCAGAGAGGGGGAGGTCAACGAAAAACTGTTTTTT
many TRBJ2-1 . TRBV20-1 CSAGRRAGRYNEQFF TGCAGTGCTGGCAGGAGGGCGGGGCGTTACAATGAGCAGTTCTTC
many TRBJ2-3 . TRBV7-2 CASSFPGRDTQYF TGTGCCAGCAGCTTCCCGGGAAGAGATACGCAGTATTTT
. TRBJ2-5 TRBD1 TRBV7-2 CASSIDRGPQETQYF TGTGCCAGCAGCATCGACAGGGGGCCTCAAGAGACCCAGTACTTC
many TRBJ2-4 TRBD2 TRBV29-1 CSVERGGRNIQYF TGCAGCGTTGAGCGGGGGGGTAGGAACATTCAGTACTTC
. TRBJ1-1 . TRBV7-9 CASSRPQGRNTEAFF TGTGCCAGCAGTCGGCCCCAGGGGAGGAACACTGAAGCTTTCTTT
many TRBJ1-2 . TRBV7-9 CASSLAHRRAYGYTF TGTGCCAGCAGCTTAGCCCACCGACGGGCGTATGGCTACACCTTC